This T cell receptor beta chain was identified during a study of cytomegalovirus exposure and HLA in healthy donors. Study-wide results and caveats: Further analysis, carried out later, found HLA-associated TCR beta chains more clonally expanded than equally common other chains. Certain indistinguishable V segments, among them TRBV6-2 and TRBV6-3, were excluded. In an earlier analysis, productive rearrangement rates for most beta V segments clustered near 87% or 30%.

The primer mix had 60 Vbeta and 13 Jbeta primers. TCRdb's table, derived via immunoSEQ multiplex PCR, lists solely in-frame clones and lacks some. The table has some 70,000 clones, 75% to 85% seen once. A remark on this clone: What it binds is unknown.

Per the germline V gene, CDR1 is SQVTM and CDR2 is ANQGSEA. V lost 5 bases and J 4 bases, leaving 5 bases between the germline ends. The CDR3 runs 11 residues. Material: PBMCs. The rearrangement uses TRBV29-1 and TRBJ2-2; D is ambiguous. This clonotype was sampled from a human donor in good health. Here the CDR3 DNA reads TGCAGCGTTCGTTTCACCGGGGAGCTGTTTTTT. Translating it yields CSVRFTGELFF.